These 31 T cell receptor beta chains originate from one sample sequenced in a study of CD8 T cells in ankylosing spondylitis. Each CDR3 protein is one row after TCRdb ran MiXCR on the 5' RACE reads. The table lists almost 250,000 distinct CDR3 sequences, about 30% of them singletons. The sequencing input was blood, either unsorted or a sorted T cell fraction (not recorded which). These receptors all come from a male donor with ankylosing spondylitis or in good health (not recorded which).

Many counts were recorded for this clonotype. Written as DNA, the CDR3 is TGCAGTGCTAGGGGAATGGGGGGCTACACCTTC. Protein product: CSARGMGGYTF. The rearrangement joins TRBV20-1 to TRBJ1-2; D is undetermined. CDR1 DFQATT and CDR2 SNEGSKA come from the germline V gene (reference sequence). V gave up 3 bases and J gave up 8 bases, with 10 bases separating them. The CDR3 is 11 residues long.

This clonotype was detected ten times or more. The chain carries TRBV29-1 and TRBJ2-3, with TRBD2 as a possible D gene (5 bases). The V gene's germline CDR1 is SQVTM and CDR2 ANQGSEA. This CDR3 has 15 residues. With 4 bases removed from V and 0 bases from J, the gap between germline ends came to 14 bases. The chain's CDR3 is CSVGYRRTSTDTQYF. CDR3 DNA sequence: TGCAGCGTTGGATATCGGCGGACTAGCACAGATACGCAGTATTTT.

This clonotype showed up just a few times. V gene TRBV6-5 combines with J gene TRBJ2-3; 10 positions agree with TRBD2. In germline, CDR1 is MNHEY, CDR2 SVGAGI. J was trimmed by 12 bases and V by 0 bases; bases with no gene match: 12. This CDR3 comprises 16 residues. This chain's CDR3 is CASSYSSSGGGSRQYF. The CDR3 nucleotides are TGTGCCAGCAGTTACTCGTCTAGCGGGGGCGGTTCGCGACAGTATTTT.

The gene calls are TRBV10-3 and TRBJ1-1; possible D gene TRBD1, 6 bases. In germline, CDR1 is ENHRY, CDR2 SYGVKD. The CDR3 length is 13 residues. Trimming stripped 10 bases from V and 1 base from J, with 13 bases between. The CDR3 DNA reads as TGTGCCACCCTGGACAGCCAGAACACTGAAGCTTTCTTT. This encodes CATLDSQNTEAFF.

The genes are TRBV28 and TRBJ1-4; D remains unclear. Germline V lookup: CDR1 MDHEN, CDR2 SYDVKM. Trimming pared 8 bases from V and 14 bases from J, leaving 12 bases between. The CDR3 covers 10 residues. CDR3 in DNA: TGTGCCAGCGGGGATGGTGGGCTGTTTTTT. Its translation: CASGDGGLFF. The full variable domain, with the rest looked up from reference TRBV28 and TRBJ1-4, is DVKVTQSSRYLVKRTGEKVFLECVQDMDHENMFWYRQDPGLGLRLIYFSYDVKMKEKGDIPEGYSVSREKKERFSLILESASTNQTSMYLCASGDGGLFFGSGTQLSVL.

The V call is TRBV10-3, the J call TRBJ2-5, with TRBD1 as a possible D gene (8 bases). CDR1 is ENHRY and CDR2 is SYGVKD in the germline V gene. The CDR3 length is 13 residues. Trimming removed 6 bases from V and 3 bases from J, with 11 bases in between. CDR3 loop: CAIRTGGEETQYF. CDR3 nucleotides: TGTGCCATCAGAACAGGGGGGGAAGAGACCCAGTACTTC.

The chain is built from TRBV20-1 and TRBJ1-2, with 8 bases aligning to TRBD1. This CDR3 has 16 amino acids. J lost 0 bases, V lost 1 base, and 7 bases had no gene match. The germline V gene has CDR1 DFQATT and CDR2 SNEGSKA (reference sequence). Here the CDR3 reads CSARVPADRANYGYTF. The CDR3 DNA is TGCAGTGCTAGAGTCCCCGCGGACAGGGCTAACTATGGCTACACCTTC.

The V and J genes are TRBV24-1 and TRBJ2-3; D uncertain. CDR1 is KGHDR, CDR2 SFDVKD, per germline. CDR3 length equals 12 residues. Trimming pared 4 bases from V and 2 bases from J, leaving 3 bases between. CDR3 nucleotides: TGTGCCACCAGTGAATTCACAGATACGCAGTATTTT. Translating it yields CATSEFTDTQYF.

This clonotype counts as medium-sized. CDR3: CSAPTPANEQFF. The CDR3 bases are TGCAGTGCCCCGACACCCGCCAATGAGCAGTTCTTC. The chain carries TRBV20-1 and TRBJ2-1, with D hard to call. V lost 6 bases to trimming and J lost 6 bases, with 12 bases between them. CDR3 length: 12 residues. Germline V lookup: CDR1 DFQATT, CDR2 SNEGSKA (reference sequence).

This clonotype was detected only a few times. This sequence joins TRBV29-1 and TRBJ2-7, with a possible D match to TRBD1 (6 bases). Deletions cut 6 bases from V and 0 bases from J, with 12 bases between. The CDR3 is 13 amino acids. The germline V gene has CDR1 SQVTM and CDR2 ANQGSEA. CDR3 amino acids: CSVPGQSSYEQYF. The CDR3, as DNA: TGCAGCGTCCCCGGACAGAGCTCCTACGAGCAGTACTTC.

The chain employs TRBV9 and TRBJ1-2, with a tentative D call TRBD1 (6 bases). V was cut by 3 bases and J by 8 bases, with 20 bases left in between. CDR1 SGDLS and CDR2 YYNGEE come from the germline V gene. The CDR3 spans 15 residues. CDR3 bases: TGTGCCAGCAGCGCCATGGGGGGGGGCGCGGAGGGCTACACCTTC. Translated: CASSAMGGGAEGYTF.

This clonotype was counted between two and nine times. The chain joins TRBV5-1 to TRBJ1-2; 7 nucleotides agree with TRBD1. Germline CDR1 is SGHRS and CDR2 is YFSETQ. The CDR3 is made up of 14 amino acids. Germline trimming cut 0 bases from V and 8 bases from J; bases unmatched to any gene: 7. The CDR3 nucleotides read TGCGCCAGCAGCTTGGACAGGGGAACGTACGGCTACACCTTC. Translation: CASSLDRGTYGYTF. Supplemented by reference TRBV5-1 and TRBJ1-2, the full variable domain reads KAGVTQTPRYLIKTRGQQVTLSCSPISGHRSVSWYQQTPGQGLQFLFEYFSETQRNKGNFPGRFSGRQFSNSRSEMNVSTLELGDSALYLCASSLDRGTYGYTFGSGTRLTVV.

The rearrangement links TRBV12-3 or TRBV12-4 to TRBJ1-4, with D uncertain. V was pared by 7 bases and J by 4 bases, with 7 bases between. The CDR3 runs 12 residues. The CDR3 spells CASTYSNEKLFF. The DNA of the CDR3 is TGTGCCAGCACCTATAGTAATGAAAAACTGTTTTTT.

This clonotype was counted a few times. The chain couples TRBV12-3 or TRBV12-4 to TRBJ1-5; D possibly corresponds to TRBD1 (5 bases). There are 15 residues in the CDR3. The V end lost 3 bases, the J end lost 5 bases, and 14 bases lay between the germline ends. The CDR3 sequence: CASSFGIGGYQPQHF. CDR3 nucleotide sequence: TGTGCCAGCAGTTTCGGGATCGGGGGGTATCAGCCCCAGCATTTT.

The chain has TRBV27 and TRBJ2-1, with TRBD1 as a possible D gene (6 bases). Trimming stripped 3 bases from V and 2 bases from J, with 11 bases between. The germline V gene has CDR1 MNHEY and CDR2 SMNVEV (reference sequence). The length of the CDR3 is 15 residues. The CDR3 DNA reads TGTGCCAGCAGTTTTTCCCAGGGGACCTACAATGAGCAGTTCTTC. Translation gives CASSFSQGTYNEQFF.

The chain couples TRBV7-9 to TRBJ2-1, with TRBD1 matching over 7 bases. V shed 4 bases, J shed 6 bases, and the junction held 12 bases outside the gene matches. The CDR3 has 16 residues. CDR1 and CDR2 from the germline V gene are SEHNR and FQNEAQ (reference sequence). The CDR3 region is CASSSTTGQLLNEQFF. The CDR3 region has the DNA TGTGCCAGCAGCTCAACTACGGGACAGCTACTCAATGAGCAGTTCTTC.

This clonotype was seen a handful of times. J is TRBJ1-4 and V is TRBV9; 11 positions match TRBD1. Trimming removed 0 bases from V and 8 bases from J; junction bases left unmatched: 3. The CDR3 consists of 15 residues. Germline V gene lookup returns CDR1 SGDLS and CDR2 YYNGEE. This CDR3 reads CASSVGDRGNEKLFF. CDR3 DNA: TGTGCCAGCAGCGTAGGGGACAGGGGGAACGAAAAACTGTTTTTT.

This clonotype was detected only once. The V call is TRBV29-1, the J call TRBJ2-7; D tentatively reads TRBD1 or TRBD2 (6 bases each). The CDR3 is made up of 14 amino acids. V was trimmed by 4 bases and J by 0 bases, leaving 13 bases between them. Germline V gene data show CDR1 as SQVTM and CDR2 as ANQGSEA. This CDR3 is CSVAGGESSYEQYF. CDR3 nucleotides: TGCAGCGTTGCCGGGGGCGAGAGCTCCTACGAGCAGTACTTC.

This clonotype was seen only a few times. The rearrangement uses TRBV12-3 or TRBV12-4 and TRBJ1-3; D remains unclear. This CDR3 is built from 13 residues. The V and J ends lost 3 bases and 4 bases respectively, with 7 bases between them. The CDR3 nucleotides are TGTGCCAGCAGTTTCCCCGACGGAAACACCATATATTTT. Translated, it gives CASSFPDGNTIYF.

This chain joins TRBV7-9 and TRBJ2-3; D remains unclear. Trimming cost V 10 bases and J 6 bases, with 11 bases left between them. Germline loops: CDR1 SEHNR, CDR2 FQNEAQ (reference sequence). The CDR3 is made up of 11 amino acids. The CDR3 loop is CATGVSDTQYF. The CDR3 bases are TGTGCCACTGGGGTTTCTGATACGCAGTATTTT.

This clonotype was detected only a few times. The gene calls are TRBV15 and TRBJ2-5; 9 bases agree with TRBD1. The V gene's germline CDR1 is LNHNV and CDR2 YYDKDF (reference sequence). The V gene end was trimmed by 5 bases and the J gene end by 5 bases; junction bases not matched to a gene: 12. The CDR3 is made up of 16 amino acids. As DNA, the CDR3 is TGTGCCACCAGCCTAGTCAAGGGACAGGGAGGGGAGACCCAGTACTTC. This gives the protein CATSLVKGQGGETQYF. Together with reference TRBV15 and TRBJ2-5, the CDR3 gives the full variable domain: DAMVIQNPRYQVTQFGKPVTLSCSQTLNHNVMYWYQQKSSQAPKLLFHYYDKDFNNEADTPDNFQSRRPNTSFCFLDIRSPGLGDTAMYLCATSLVKGQGGETQYFGPGTRLLVL.

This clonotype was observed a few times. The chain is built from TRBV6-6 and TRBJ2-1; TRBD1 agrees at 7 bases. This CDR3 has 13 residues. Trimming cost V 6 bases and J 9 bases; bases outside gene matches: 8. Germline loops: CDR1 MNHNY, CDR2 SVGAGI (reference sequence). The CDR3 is CASRTTGAGEQFF. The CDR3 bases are TGTGCCAGCAGAACCACAGGGGCGGGTGAGCAGTTCTTC.

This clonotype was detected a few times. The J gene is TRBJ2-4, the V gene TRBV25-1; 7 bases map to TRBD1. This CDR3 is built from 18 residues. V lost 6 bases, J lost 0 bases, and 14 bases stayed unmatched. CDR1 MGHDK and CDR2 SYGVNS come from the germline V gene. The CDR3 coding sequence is TGTGCCAGCAGCCCCGGGACAGTTGGGTCGATAGCCAAAAACATTCAGTACTTC. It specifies CASSPGTVGSIAKNIQYF.

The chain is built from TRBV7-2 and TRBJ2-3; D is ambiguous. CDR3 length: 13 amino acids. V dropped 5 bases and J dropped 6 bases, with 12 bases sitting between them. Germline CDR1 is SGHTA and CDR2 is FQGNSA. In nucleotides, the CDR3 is TGTGCCAGCAGCACCCAAGACCCCGATACGCAGTATTTT. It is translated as CASSTQDPDTQYF.

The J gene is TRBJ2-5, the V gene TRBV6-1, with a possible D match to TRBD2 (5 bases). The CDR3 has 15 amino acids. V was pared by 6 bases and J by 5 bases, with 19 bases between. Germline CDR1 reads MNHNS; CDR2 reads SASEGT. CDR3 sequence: CASSTMDSLGETQYF. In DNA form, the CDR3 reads TGTGCCAGCAGCACCATGGACTCCCTAGGGGAGACCCAGTACTTC.

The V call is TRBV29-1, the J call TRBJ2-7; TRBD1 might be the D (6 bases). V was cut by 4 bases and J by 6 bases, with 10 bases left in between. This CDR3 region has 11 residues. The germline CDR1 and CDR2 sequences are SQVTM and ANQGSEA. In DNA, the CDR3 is TGCAGCGTTGTCTGGGGGCTCGAGCAGTACTTC. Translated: CSVVWGLEQYF.

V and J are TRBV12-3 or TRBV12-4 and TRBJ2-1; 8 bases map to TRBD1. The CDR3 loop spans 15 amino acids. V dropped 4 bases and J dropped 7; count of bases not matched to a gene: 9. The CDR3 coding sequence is TGTGCCAGCAGTTCCAGGGGGACAGGACCAAATGAGCAGTTCTTC. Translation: CASSSRGTGPNEQFF.

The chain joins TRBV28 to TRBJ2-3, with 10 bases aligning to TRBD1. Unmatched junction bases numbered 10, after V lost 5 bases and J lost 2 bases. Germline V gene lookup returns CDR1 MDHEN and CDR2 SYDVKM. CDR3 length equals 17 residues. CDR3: CASSPYDRGLDTDTQYF. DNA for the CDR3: TGTGCCAGCAGTCCGTACGACAGGGGGCTTGACACAGATACGCAGTATTTT.

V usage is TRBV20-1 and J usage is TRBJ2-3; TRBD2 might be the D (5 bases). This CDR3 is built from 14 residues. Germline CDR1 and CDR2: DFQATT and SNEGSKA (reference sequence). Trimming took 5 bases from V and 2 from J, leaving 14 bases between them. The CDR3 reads CSASGLGITDTQYF. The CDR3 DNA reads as TGCAGTGCTTCTGGACTGGGGATCACAGATACGCAGTATTTT.

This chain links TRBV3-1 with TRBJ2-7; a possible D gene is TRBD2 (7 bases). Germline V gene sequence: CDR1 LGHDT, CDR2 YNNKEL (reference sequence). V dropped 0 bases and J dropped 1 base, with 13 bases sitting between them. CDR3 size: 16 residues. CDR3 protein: CASSQDLAGASYEQYF. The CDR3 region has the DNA TGTGCCAGCAGCCAAGATTTGGCGGGGGCTTCCTACGAGCAGTACTTC.

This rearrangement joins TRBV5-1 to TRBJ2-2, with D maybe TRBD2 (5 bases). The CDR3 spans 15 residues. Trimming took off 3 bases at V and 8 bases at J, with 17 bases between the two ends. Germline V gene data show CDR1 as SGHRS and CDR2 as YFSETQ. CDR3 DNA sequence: TGCGCCAGCAGCTCTAGACCCGGACGGACTGGGGAGCTGTTTTTT. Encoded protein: CASSSRPGRTGELFF.